These T cell receptor beta chains were read from a single sample in a study of CD8 T cells in ankylosing spondylitis. TCRdb redid the calling of the 5' RACE reads with MiXCR, one entry per CDR3 protein. The table shows approximately 260,000 distinct CDR3 sequences, with about 18% occurring only once. The sample consisted of blood, either unsorted or a sorted T cell fraction (not recorded which). The origin of the receptors is a male donor with ankylosing spondylitis or in good health (not recorded which). The CDR3 runs from the conserved cysteine through the conserved F or W. Fields, in order: J gene, V gene, D gene, clone size, CDR3 protein, CDR3 DNA. The D gene is left open where the match is weak. The listing skips clone size in some rows; elsewhere it reads once, few, many or a size class.

TRBJ2-7 | TRBV6-2/TRBV6-3 | . | few | CASSYSSDPYEQYF | TGTGCCAGCAGTTACTCTAGCGACCCCTACGAGCAGTACTTC
TRBJ2-7 | TRBV11-2 | . | . | CASSPPWRYEQSF | TGTGCCAGCAGCCCCCCTTGGCGGTACGAGCAGTCCTTC
TRBJ2-7 | TRBV7-2 | . | . | CASSLAGVAYEQYF | TGTGCCAGCAGCTTAGCGGGGGTAGCCTACGAGCAGTACTTC
TRBJ1-1 | TRBV29-1 | . | many | CSVGVWTEAFF | TGCAGCGTTGGGGTCTGGACTGAAGCTTTCTTT
TRBJ2-2 | TRBV29-1 | TRBD2 | . | CSVNPTAGSTGELFF | TGCAGCGTCAACCCTACAGCGGGAAGCACCGGGGAGCTGTTTTTT
TRBJ2-3 | TRBV7-2 | TRBD2 | few | CASSSLGAGGQYF | TGTGCCAGCAGCTCCCTGGGGGCGGGGGGGCAGTATTTT
TRBJ2-5 | TRBV4-1 | . | few | CASSHYGQNQETQYF | TGCGCCAGCAGCCACTACGGACAGAACCAAGAGACCCAGTACTTC
TRBJ2-7 | TRBV5-1 | TRBD1 | few | CASSSDPGTGVVEQYF | TGCGCCAGCAGCTCCGATCCCGGGACAGGGGTTGTCGAGCAGTACTTC
TRBJ2-5 | TRBV29-1 | . | few | CSVEAPETQYF | TGCAGCGTTGAGGCCCCGGAGACCCAGTACTTC
TRBJ2-1 | TRBV9 | . | . | CASSVLDRSLRSDNDEQFF | TGTGCCAGCAGCGTCTTAGACAGGTCCCTACGTTCAGACAATGATGAGCAGTTCTTC
TRBJ2-5 | TRBV5-1 | . | . | CASRGTLNQETQYF | TGCGCCAGCAGAGGGACACTAAACCAAGAGACCCAGTACTTC
TRBJ2-3 | TRBV20-1 | TRBD1 | few | CSARDGQGTDTQYF | TGCAGTGCTAGAGACGGACAGGGTACAGATACGCAGTATTTT
TRBJ2-7 | TRBV12-3/TRBV12-4 | . | few | CASTMGDFPYEQYF | TGTGCCAGCACTATGGGGGACTTTCCCTACGAGCAGTACTTC
TRBJ2-7 | TRBV6-5 | . | few | CASSYSGREQYF | TGTGCCAGCAGTTACTCGGGGCGGGAGCAGTACTTC
TRBJ1-5 | TRBV6-1 | . | few | CASREGFGEVGQPQHF | TGTGCCAGCAGAGAGGGGTTTGGGGAGGTGGGTCAGCCCCAGCATTTT
TRBJ2-2 | TRBV12-3/TRBV12-4 | . | . | CASSLAQTNTGELFF | TGTGCCAGCAGTTTAGCGCAGACGAACACCGGGGAGCTGTTTTTT
TRBJ2-2 | TRBV29-1 | . | few | CSAAGRAGSDTGELFF | TGCAGCGCGGCGGGCAGGGCGGGAAGTGATACCGGGGAGCTGTTTTTT
TRBJ2-5 | TRBV7-2 | . | . | CASSTKREQETQYF | TGTGCCAGCAGCACCAAGCGAGAACAAGAGACCCAGTACTTC
TRBJ1-2 | TRBV7-9 | . | . | CASDYGPGANYGYTF | TGTGCCAGCGACTACGGCCCGGGGGCGAACTATGGCTACACCTTC
TRBJ2-7 | TRBV4-1 | . | . | CASSQVNSDYEQYF | TGCGCCAGCAGCCAAGTCAATAGCGACTACGAGCAGTACTTC
TRBJ2-1 | TRBV5-1 | . | few | CASSGGTDVYNEQFF | TGCGCCAGCAGCGGGGGGACAGACGTCTACAATGAGCAGTTCTTC
TRBJ1-4 | TRBV6-1 | . | . | CASSPGPREKLFF | TGTGCCAGCAGCCCGGGTCCACGTGAAAAACTGTTTTTT
TRBJ2-1 | TRBV7-3 | . | . | CASSLYPGPGEQFF | TGTGCCAGCAGCTTATACCCCGGCCCGGGTGAGCAGTTCTTC
TRBJ2-3 | TRBV5-1 | . | few | CASSFDPIALGTDTQYF | TGCGCCAGCAGCTTCGACCCAATAGCGTTGGGCACAGATACGCAGTATTTT
TRBJ2-7 | TRBV29-1 | . | few | CSVVPGPYEQYF | TGCAGCGTTGTTCCGGGCCCCTACGAGCAGTACTTC
TRBJ2-1 | TRBV12-3/TRBV12-4 | . | few | CASSFDLWREGNEQFF | TGTGCCAGCAGTTTCGATTTGTGGCGGGAAGGGAATGAGCAGTTCTTC
TRBJ2-7 | TRBV27 | . | many | CASSLAGTASYEQYF | TGCGCCAGCAGCTTGGCCGGGACTGCCTCCTACGAGCAGTACTTC
TRBJ2-1 | TRBV19 | . | . | CASSMLAPYNEQFF | TGTGCCAGTAGTATGCTAGCCCCTTACAATGAGCAGTTCTTC
TRBJ2-3 | TRBV10-3 | . | . | CAISEGLGDTQYF | TGTGCCATCAGTGAAGGCTTGGGCGATACGCAGTATTTT
TRBJ2-3 | TRBV5-1 | TRBD1 | . | CASALKDRGITDTQYF | TGCGCCAGCGCTCTCAAGGACAGGGGCATCACAGATACGCAGTATTTT
TRBJ1-5 | TRBV4-2 | TRBD1 | . | CASSKRTGTRQPQHF | TGTGCCAGCAGCAAACGGACAGGGACTAGGCAGCCCCAGCATTTT
TRBJ2-3 | TRBV7-3 | TRBD2 | few | CASSSGLAGITDTQYF | TGTGCCAGCAGCTCGGGACTAGCGGGAATCACAGATACGCAGTATTTT
TRBJ1-1 | TRBV28 | . | . | CASSFGPTEAFF | TGTGCCAGCAGTTTTGGGCCCACTGAAGCTTTCTTT
TRBJ2-7 | TRBV27 | . | . | CASSSGLGVEQYF | TGTGCCAGCAGTTCCGGCCTGGGGGTTGAGCAGTACTTC
TRBJ2-1 | TRBV4-3 | TRBD2 | . | CASSQDRTSGSYNEQFF | TGCGCCAGCAGCCAAGATAGGACTAGCGGCTCCTACAATGAGCAGTTCTTC
TRBJ2-2 | TRBV4-1 | . | many | CASSPASGELFF | TGCGCCAGCAGCCCGGCCTCCGGGGAGCTGTTTTTT
TRBJ2-1 | TRBV10-1 | TRBD2 | . | CASSGLAGDIEQFF | TGCGCCAGCAGTGGACTAGCGGGGGACATTGAGCAGTTCTTC
TRBJ2-5 | TRBV13 | TRBD2 | many | CASSFGGSNGETQYF | TGTGCCAGCAGCTTTGGCGGGAGTAACGGAGAGACCCAGTACTTC
TRBJ2-3 | TRBV10-3 | . | few | CAISDPPDTQYF | TGTGCCATCAGTGATCCTCCGGATACGCAGTATTTT
TRBJ2-7 | TRBV6-1 | . | . | CASRPRGYSYEQYF | TGTGCCAGCAGACCCAGGGGCTATTCCTACGAGCAGTACTTC
TRBJ1-5 | TRBV5-6 | . | few | CASSPKPNRDRNQPQHF | TGTGCCAGCAGCCCTAAACCCAACAGGGACCGCAATCAGCCCCAGCATTTT
TRBJ1-2 | TRBV20-1 | . | . | CSASRVIDYGYTF | TGCAGTGCTAGTCGGGTTATCGACTATGGCTACACCTTC
TRBJ2-5 | TRBV6-2/TRBV6-3 | . | . | CASSYVLVPGETQYF | TGTGCCAGCAGTTACGTTTTGGTCCCGGGAGAGACCCAGTACTTC